A single sample is the source of the 16 T cell receptor beta chains below, sequenced in a study of blood T cell repertoires in COVID-19. Using immunoSEQ multiplex PCR, the repertoire was profiled, and TCRdb retains in-frame clones only, with some absent. The sample carries more than 100,000 clones, roughly four fifths recorded once. Material: peripheral blood. All receptors come from a woman between 65 and 79 years old with acute or convalescent COVID-19.

The genes are TRBV20-1 and TRBJ2-7; possibly TRBD2 for D (5 bases). There are 11 residues in the CDR3. The germline gives CDR1 DFQATT, CDR2 SNEGSKA (reference sequence). Between the trimmed V and J ends, which lost 2 bases and 6 bases, there was a span of 8 bases. CDR3 amino acids: CSARTGLEQYF. As DNA, the CDR3 is TGCAGTGCTAGAACCGGACTCGAGCAGTACTTC.

The rearrangement uses TRBV5-5 and TRBJ1-2; no reliable D call. CDR3 length: 14 amino acids. The V end was cut by 0 bases, the J end by 1 base, with 7 bases between. CDR1 is SGHKS and CDR2 is YYEKEE in the germline V gene (reference sequence). This chain's CDR3 is CASSLAEVNYGYTF. CDR3 in DNA: TGTGCCAGCAGCTTGGCCGAGGTTAACTATGGCTACACCTTC.

This clone has just a few counts. This sequence joins TRBV4-2 and TRBJ1-4; TRBD1 might be the D (5 bases). The V and J ends lost 0 bases and 8 bases respectively, with 13 bases between them. Germline loops: CDR1 LGHNA, CDR2 YNFKEQ. This CDR3 spans 15 amino acids. CDR3 nucleotide sequence: TGTGCCAGCAGCCAAGATCAAGGGGCGGGGGAAAAACTGTTTTTT. It translates to CASSQDQGAGEKLFF.

The chain uses TRBV9 and TRBJ1-2; TRBD1 agrees at 8 bases. V was pared by 0 bases and J by 4 bases, with 2 bases of the junction left unmatched. The germline V gene has CDR1 SGDLS and CDR2 YYNGEE. This CDR3 region has 14 residues. The CDR3 nucleotides read TGTGCCAGCAGCGTAGGACAGGGGAGCTATGGCTACACCTTC. It specifies CASSVGQGSYGYTF.

This chain joins TRBV6-5 and TRBJ2-5, with 9 bases fitting TRBD1. There are 13 residues in the CDR3. The trim removed 5 bases at V and 5 bases at J, leaving 3 bases unmatched. Germline CDR1 reads MNHEY; CDR2 reads SVGAGI. This CDR3 reads CASSRQGEETQYF. CDR3 DNA: TGTGCCAGCAGTCGACAGGGGGAGGAGACCCAGTACTTC.

The chain recombines TRBV5-6 with TRBJ1-6; a possible D gene is TRBD1 (6 bases). The CDR3 loop spans 14 amino acids. Trimming stripped 1 base from V and 6 bases from J, with 8 bases between. Looked up from germline, CDR1 is SGHDT and CDR2 is YYEEEE. The CDR3 here is CASSLRGFNSPLHF. Written as DNA, the CDR3 is TGTGCCAGCAGCTTGAGGGGGTTTAATTCACCCCTCCACTTT.

The J gene is TRBJ1-2, the V gene TRBV30, with D perhaps matching TRBD1 (5 bases). The CDR3 is made up of 14 amino acids. Trimming removed 1 base from V and 5 bases from J, with 14 bases in between. CDR1 GTSNPN and CDR2 SVGIG come from the germline V gene (reference sequence). The DNA of the CDR3 is TGTGCCTGGAGTGCAGGGCCTAGGCCGTATGGCTACACCTTC. It codes for CAWSAGPRPYGYTF.

Notes on this clone: One end of the junction fails to match germline, which may point to a read error. The chain carries TRBV30 and TRBJ2-7; tentatively, D is TRBD1 (5 bases). This CDR3 spans 12 amino acids. CDR1 GTSNPN and CDR2 SVGIG come from the germline V gene (reference sequence). DNA for the CDR3: TGTGCCCAAAGGGGCCCCGAATTGTCTCCCCTCTTC. This encodes CAQRGPELSPLF. Complete variable domain (other parts from reference TRBV30 and TRBJ2-7): SQTIHQWPATLVQPVGSPLSLECTVEGTSNPNLYWYRQAAGRGLQLLFYSVGIGQISSEVPQNLSASRPQDRQFILSSKKLLLSDSGFYLCAQRGPELSPLFGPGTRLTVT.

This clone has just a few counts. The V gene is TRBV15, the J gene TRBJ1-3; D uncertain. This CDR3 region has 16 residues. V lost 0 bases to trimming and J lost 4 bases, with 13 bases between them. Looked up from germline, CDR1 is LNHNV and CDR2 is YYDKDF (reference sequence). The CDR3 sequence is CATSRDQVGPGNTIYF. The CDR3 region has the DNA TGTGCCACCAGCAGAGATCAAGTGGGCCCAGGAAACACCATATATTTT.

This clone is a singleton in its sample. V and J are TRBV5-4 and TRBJ1-1; tentative D call: TRBD1 (6 bases). This CDR3 is built from 15 residues. Trimming left V 4 bases short and J 0 bases short, with 13 bases between. The germline V gene encodes CDR1 SGHNT and CDR2 YYREEE (reference sequence). The CDR3 bases are TGTGCCAGCAGCCCATCACAGGGCATGAACACTGAAGCTTTCTTT. Its translation: CASSPSQGMNTEAFF.

The CDR3 DNA reads TGCGCCAGCACTCCGGGGAATTCACCCCTCCACTTT. This encodes CASTPGNSPLHF. The chain recombines TRBV10-2 with TRBJ1-6, with unresolved D. V was shortened by 7 bases and J by 7 bases, with 8 bases between the two germline ends. Germline CDR1 reads WSHSY; CDR2 reads SAAADI. The CDR3 length is 12 residues.

The genes are TRBV19 and TRBJ2-2, with a tentative D call TRBD2 (6 bases). This CDR3 is 15 amino acids long. Germline V gene sequence: CDR1 LNHDA, CDR2 SQIVND (reference sequence). The germline V and J ends were trimmed by 8 bases and 0 bases, with 13 bases remaining between them. DNA for the CDR3: TGTGCCAGTTTAGGGAGGCCGGCGAACACCGGGGAGCTGTTTTTT. Translation gives CASLGRPANTGELFF.

The chain combines TRBV5-5 with TRBJ1-6, with D unclear. The CDR3 length is 13 residues. The V gene's germline CDR1 is SGHKS and CDR2 YYEKEE (reference sequence). V gave up 0 bases and J gave up 6 bases, with 4 bases separating them. CDR3 loop: CASSLAPNSPLHF. The CDR3 DNA reads TGTGCCAGCAGCTTGGCTCCTAATTCACCCCTCCACTTT.

V and J are TRBV4-3 and TRBJ1-2; D may be TRBD1 (6 bases). Trimming pared 1 base from V and 4 bases from J, leaving 16 bases between. The CDR3 has 16 amino acids. Germline V gives CDR1 LGHNA, CDR2 YSLEER. The chain's CDR3 is CASSQGGAGVGYGYTF. In nucleotides, the CDR3 is TGCGCCAGCAGCCAAGGAGGGGCAGGGGTAGGCTATGGCTACACCTTC.

J is TRBJ1-2 and V is TRBV7-9; D call uncertain. The CDR3 is 13 amino acids. Trimming shortened V by 5 bases and J by 5 bases, and 12 bases separated the two germline ends. Germline V gene lookup returns CDR1 SEHNR and CDR2 FQNEAQ (reference sequence). CDR3 bases: TGTGCCAGCAGCGTCTTAGGAGGATATGGCTACACCTTC. It is translated as CASSVLGGYGYTF.

The chain carries TRBV9 and TRBJ2-1, with 9 bases identical to TRBD2. Germline lookup yields CDR1 SGDLS and CDR2 YYNGEE. With 2 bases clipped from V and 5 bases from J, the junction kept 5 bases outside the gene matches. The CDR3 is 15 residues long. The CDR3 region has the DNA TGTGCCAGCAGCGTCAGCGGGGGGCGACACAATGAGCAGTTCTTC. Protein product: CASSVSGGRHNEQFF.